These T cell receptor beta chains were read from a single sample in a study of identical twins' blood T cells. TCRdb ran MiXCR on the 5' RACE reads and lists one entry per CDR3 protein. The data show roughly 340,000 distinct CDR3 sequences, around 30% seen once. The sample consisted of PBMCs. These receptors originate from a woman aged 18 to 55 in good health. Both conserved end residues are part of each CDR3. Fields, in order: D gene, V gene, clone size, J gene, CDR3 DNA, CDR3 protein. D genes are given only for firm matches. Clone sizes are given selectively: once, few, many, or a class where the clone is expanded.

>TRBD1|TRBV7-9|NA|TRBJ1-1
TGTGCGGGCGTGACAGGGTCTAAAGCTTTCTTT
CAGVTGSKAFF
>NA|TRBV2|NA|TRBJ2-2
TGTGCCGGCAGTGGACAACTTGCGGAGCTGTTTTTT
CAGSGQLAELFF
>NA|TRBV7-8|few|TRBJ2-3
TGTGCCAGCAGCTTGGACCCACGAAACGCAGATACGCAGTATTTT
CASSLDPRNADTQYF
>TRBD1|TRBV20-1|NA|TRBJ1-1
TGCAGTGCTACCGGGGGACAGACAGACACTGAAGCTTTCTTT
CSATGGQTDTEAFF
>TRBD1|TRBV29-1|many|TRBJ1-1
TGCAGCGTTAACAGACAGGGGACTGAAGCTTTCTTT
CSVNRQGTEAFF
>TRBD2|TRBV24-1|many|TRBJ2-2
TGTGCCACCAGTGATCCTTCTTCTAGCGGGAGTAGCACCGGGGAGCTGTTTTTT
CATSDPSSSGSSTGELFF
>TRBD2|TRBV29-1|NA|TRBJ2-1
TGCAGCGTTCAAGCGGGGGGCTACAATGAGCAGTTCTTC
CSVQAGGYNEQFF
>TRBD1|TRBV2|few|TRBJ1-1
TGTGCCAGCAGAATACAGGGGGCAGAAGCTTTCTTT
CASRIQGAEAFF
>NA|TRBV3-1|NA|TRBJ1-1
TGTGCCAGCAGCCAATTAAATGAAGCTTTCTTT
CASSQLNEAFF
>TRBD1|TRBV6-2/TRBV6-3|once|TRBJ1-5
TGTGCCAGCAGTAACCGACAGGGGAGTAATCAGCCCCAGCATTTT
CASSNRQGSNQPQHF
>NA|TRBV3-1|few|TRBJ1-5
TGTGCCAGCGGCCCAACAGGGAATAGCAATCAGCCCCAGCATTTT
CASGPTGNSNQPQHF
>TRBD2|TRBV29-1|few|TRBJ2-1
TGCAGCGTTGATCTAGCGGTCAACAATGAGCAGTTCTTC
CSVDLAVNNEQFF
>NA|TRBV9|few|TRBJ1-4
TGTGCCAGCAGCGTAGGCGGGGCTCTAAATGAAAAACTGTTTTTT
CASSVGGALNEKLFF
>NA|TRBV20-1|NA|TRBJ1-5
TGCAGTGCTAGCCCGGGACAACTACAGCCCCAGCATTTT
CSASPGQLQPQHF
>TRBD1|TRBV5-1|NA|TRBJ2-2
TGCGCCAGCAATCGGGGACAGACGAACACCGGGGAGCTGTTTTTT
CASNRGQTNTGELFF
>NA|TRBV6-1|NA|TRBJ1-2
TGTGCCAGCAGTGATGGGAGATACGGCTACACCTTC
CASSDGRYGYTF
>NA|TRBV12-3/TRBV12-4|few|TRBJ1-5
TGTGCCAGCAGTTTACAAGGTTCGGCCAATCAGCCCCAGCATTTT
CASSLQGSANQPQHF
>NA|TRBV2|few|TRBJ2-7
TGTGCCGCAAGGTGGGGGGACTACGAGCAGTACTTC
CAARWGDYEQYF
>NA|TRBV29-1|medium-sized|TRBJ1-2
TGCAGCGTCAAATCCGGGACCCTACCAGATGGCTACACCTTC
CSVKSGTLPDGYTF
>TRBD1|TRBV7-9|few|TRBJ1-1
TGTGCCAGCAGTCCATTCCAGGGGGCGAACACTGAAGCTTTCTTT
CASSPFQGANTEAFF
>TRBD1|TRBV28|NA|TRBJ1-2
TGTGCCAGCACCAGGGACAGATCTAACTATGGCTACACCTTC
CASTRDRSNYGYTF
>NA|TRBV6-6|few|TRBJ2-1
TGTGCCACCCGGGGCGAAACCAATGAGCAGTTCTTC
CATRGETNEQFF
>NA|TRBV29-1|NA|TRBJ1-1
TGCAGCTCAAATACCATGAACACTGAAGCTTTCTTT
CSSNTMNTEAFF
>NA|TRBV7-9|few|TRBJ2-4
TGTGCCAGCAGCCCCGCGGTTCGACTTGACATTCAGTACTTC
CASSPAVRLDIQYF
>TRBD1|TRBV19|NA|TRBJ1-1
TGTGCCAGTAGTGCAGTGGCACAGGGGGTCACTGAAGCTTTCTTT
CASSAVAQGVTEAFF
>NA|TRBV7-8|many|TRBJ2-1
TGTGCCAGCAGCACACGACAGGGGAGGGACAATGAGCAGTTCTTC
CASSTRQGRDNEQFF
>TRBD1|TRBV5-1|NA|TRBJ1-4
TGCGCCAGCAGTCCGACAGGGGTCATTAATGAAAAACTGTTTTTT
CASSPTGVINEKLFF
>NA|TRBV20-1|few|TRBJ1-2
TGCAGTGCCCCCTCGGGGGGCTATAATGGCTACACCTTC
CSAPSGGYNGYTF
>NA|TRBV2|NA|TRBJ2-1
TGTGCCAGCAGTTTTGTATTTAGTTACGGTTATGAGCAGTTCTTC
CASSFVFSYGYEQFF
>NA|TRBV14|many|TRBJ1-2
TGTGCCAGCAGCCAAGATAGCAGGGCGAACTATGGCTACACCTTC
CASSQDSRANYGYTF
>NA|TRBV29-1|NA|TRBJ2-2
TGCAGCGGTCCGGGATACAACACCGTGGAGCTGTTTTTT
CSGPGYNTVELFF
>NA|TRBV19|NA|TRBJ1-1
TGTGCCAGTAGTATAGGAACGGGACCGAGGAACACTGAAGCTTTCTTT
CASSIGTGPRNTEAFF
>TRBD1|TRBV7-9|NA|TRBJ1-5
TGCGCCAGCAGCTCTGAAGAAGACAGGGTGCAGCCCCAGCATTTT
CASSSEEDRVQPQHF
>NA|TRBV28|few|TRBJ1-6
TGTGCCAGCAGTTTTAGAAGGAACTCACCCCTCCACTTT
CASSFRRNSPLHF
>NA|TRBV5-4|NA|TRBJ2-7
TGTGCCATCAGCTTAGAGACAGGCCCCTACGAGCAGTACTTC
CAISLETGPYEQYF